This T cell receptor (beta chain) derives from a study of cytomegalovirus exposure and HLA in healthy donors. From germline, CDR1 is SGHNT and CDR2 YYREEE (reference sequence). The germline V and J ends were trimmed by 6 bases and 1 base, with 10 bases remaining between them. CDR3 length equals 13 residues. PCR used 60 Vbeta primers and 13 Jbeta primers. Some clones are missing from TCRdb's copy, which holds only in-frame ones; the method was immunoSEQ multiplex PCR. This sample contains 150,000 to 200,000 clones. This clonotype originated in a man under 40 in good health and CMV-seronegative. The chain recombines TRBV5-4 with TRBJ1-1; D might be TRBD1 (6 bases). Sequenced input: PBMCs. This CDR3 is CASTMTGNTEAFF. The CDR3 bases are TGTGCCAGCACCATGACAGGGAACACTGAAGCTTTCTTT.